This record covers a single TCR beta chain. Antigen unknown. These data come from a study of T cell responses to AZD1222 COVID-19 vaccine. The data were produced by immunoSEQ multiplex PCR, yet TCRdb's version contains in-frame clones alone and is incomplete. The table lists about 64,000 clones, just over 90% of them singletons. Study-wide results and limits: Spike-specific TCR breadth and depth rose after two AZD1222 doses. The study found vaccine-associated CD4 TCRs spanning spike, dominant at 160-218 and 743-854. Clonal diversity may have been underestimated, and the donors were mostly white British, with more females than males. Among spike-specific TCRs, nearly half reportedly target unmutated variant regions.

This CDR3 has 16 residues. Trimming at V came to 5 bases and at J to 9 bases, leaving 15 bases not matched to a gene. Germline lookup yields CDR1 LNHDA and CDR2 SQIVND (reference sequence). The material sequenced was peripheral blood, taken 28 days after the second dose of the MenACWY control vaccine. The receptor was derived from an adult who received the MenACWY meningococcal vaccine as a control. The rearrangement links TRBV19 to TRBJ2-1; 8 bases are a match to TRBD2. Here the CDR3 DNA reads TGTGCCAGTAGTGGAGTAGCGGGGACTATCCCCCCTGAGCAGTTCTTC. The encoded protein is CASSGVAGTIPPEQFF.